This T cell receptor (beta chain) emerged from a study of T cells in Graves' hyperthyroidism and ophthalmopathy. Regions amplified from RNA transcripts were the TCR beta CDR3 regions. The TCR CDR3 first-round RT-PCR relied on the HTBI primer set. Each CDR3 protein is one row after TCRdb ran MiXCR on the multiplex PCR reads. The sample includes about 350,000 distinct CDR3 sequences, 11% to 15% of them seen just once. Ten or more counts support this clonotype. Trimming stripped 7 bases from V and 5 bases from J, with 10 bases between. Germline V gives CDR1 SNHLY, CDR2 FYNNEI. This CDR3 comprises 12 residues.

Sequenced material: blood. The sequence derives from a woman aged 25 to 45 with Graves' hyperthyroidism. The V call is TRBV2, the J call TRBJ2-3, with D possibly called TRBD1 or TRBD2 (6 bases each). CDR3 in amino acids: CASTRGEDTQYF. CDR3 nucleotides: TGTGCCAGCACTAGGGGGGAAGATACGCAGTATTTT.